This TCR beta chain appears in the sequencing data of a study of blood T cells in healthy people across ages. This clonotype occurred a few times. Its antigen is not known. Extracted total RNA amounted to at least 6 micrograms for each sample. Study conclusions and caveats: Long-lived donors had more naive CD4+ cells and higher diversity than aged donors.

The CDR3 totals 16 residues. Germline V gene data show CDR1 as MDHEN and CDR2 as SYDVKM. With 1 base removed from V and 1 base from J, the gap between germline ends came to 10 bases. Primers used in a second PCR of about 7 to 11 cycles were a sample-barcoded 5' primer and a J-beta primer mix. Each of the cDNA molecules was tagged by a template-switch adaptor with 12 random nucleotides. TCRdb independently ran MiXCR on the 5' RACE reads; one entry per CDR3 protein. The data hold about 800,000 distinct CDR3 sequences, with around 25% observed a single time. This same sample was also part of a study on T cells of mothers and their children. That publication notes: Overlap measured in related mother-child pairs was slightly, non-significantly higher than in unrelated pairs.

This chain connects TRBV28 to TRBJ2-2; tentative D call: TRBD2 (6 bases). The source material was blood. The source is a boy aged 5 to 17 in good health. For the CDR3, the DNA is TGTGCCAGCAGTTTATTTCCTAGCGAGAACACCGGGGAGCTGTTTTTT. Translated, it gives CASSLFPSENTGELFF.